The 2 T cell receptor beta chains listed next were all sequenced from one sample in a study of blood T cell repertoires in COVID-19. Produced via immunoSEQ multiplex PCR; TCRdb's table is partial and in-frame only. The sample includes around 270,000 clones, 80% to 90% of them seen just once. Sample: PBMCs or T cells enriched from blood (not recorded which). The receptors originated from a woman in her twenties or thirties who had recovered from COVID-19.

The rearrangement joins TRBV28 to TRBJ2-6; 11 bases match TRBD1. The CDR3 sequence is 22 residues long. V shed 4 bases, J shed 0 bases, and the junction held 17 bases outside the gene matches. In germline, CDR1 is MDHEN, CDR2 SYDVKM. The CDR3 is CASSYPPGQGGLSASGANVLTF. The CDR3, as DNA: TGTGCCAGCAGTTATCCCCCGGGACAGGGGGGACTATCCGCCTCTGGGGCCAACGTCCTGACTTTC. Using reference TRBV28 and TRBJ2-6 for the parts outside the CDR3, the full variable domain is DVKVTQSSRYLVKRTGEKVFLECVQDMDHENMFWYRQDPGLGLRLIYFSYDVKMKEKGDIPEGYSVSREKKERFSLILESASTNQTSMYLCASSYPPGQGGLSASGANVLTFGAGSRLTVL.

The chain has TRBV11-3 and TRBJ2-7, with 10 nucleotides matching TRBD2. The CDR3 length is 14 residues. V was pared by 5 bases and J by 1 base, with 2 bases of the junction left unmatched. Germline CDR1 and CDR2: SGHNT and YENEEA. The CDR3 sequence: CASSPGLASYEQYF. The DNA for the CDR3 is TGTGCCAGCAGCCCGGGACTAGCGTCCTACGAGCAGTACTTC.